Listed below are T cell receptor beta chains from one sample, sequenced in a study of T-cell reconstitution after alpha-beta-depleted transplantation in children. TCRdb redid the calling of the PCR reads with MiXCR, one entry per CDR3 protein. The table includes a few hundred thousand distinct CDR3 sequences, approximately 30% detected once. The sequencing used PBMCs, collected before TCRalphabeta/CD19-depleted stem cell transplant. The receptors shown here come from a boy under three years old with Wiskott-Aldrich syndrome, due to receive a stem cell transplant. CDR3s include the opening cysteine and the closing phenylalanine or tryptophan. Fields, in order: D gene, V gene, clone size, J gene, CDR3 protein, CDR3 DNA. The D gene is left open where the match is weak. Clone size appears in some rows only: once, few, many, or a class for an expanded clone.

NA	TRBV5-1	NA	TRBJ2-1	CASSLTMRSLGNEQFF	TGCGCCAGCAGCTTGACGATGCGGAGCTTAGGCAATGAGCAGTTCTTC
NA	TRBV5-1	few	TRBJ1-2	CASSLDGSGVYGYTF	TGCGCCAGCAGCTTGGATGGGTCGGGGGTCTATGGCTACACCTTC
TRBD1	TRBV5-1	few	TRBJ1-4	CASSLTGGNEKLFF	TGCGCCAGCAGCTTGACAGGGGGGAATGAAAAACTGTTTTTT
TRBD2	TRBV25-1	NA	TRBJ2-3	CASSGGLAGPAENTQYF	TGTGCCAGCAGTGGGGGACTAGCGGGACCCGCGGAAAATACGCAGTATTTT
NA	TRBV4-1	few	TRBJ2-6	CASSPQGLGANVLTF	TGCGCCAGCAGCCCACAGGGTCTTGGGGCCAACGTCCTGACTTTC
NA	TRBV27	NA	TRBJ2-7	CASSPSRQAHYEQYF	TGTGCCAGCTCGCCGTCCAGACAGGCCCACTACGAGCAGTACTTC
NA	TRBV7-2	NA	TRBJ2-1	CASSSFGNEQFF	TGTGCCAGCAGCTCGTTCGGCAATGAGCAGTTCTTC
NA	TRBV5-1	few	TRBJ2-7	CASSEQNYEQYF	TGCGCCAGCAGCGAACAGAACTACGAGCAGTACTTC
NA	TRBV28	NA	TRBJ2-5	CASSLGAWETQYF	TGTGCCAGCAGTTTGGGGGCATGGGAGACCCAGTACTTC
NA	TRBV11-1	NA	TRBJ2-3	CASSFLASLPPDTQYF	TGTGCCAGCAGCTTTCTGGCTAGCCTGCCCCCAGATACGCAGTATTTT
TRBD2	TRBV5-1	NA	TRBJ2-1	CASSPGTSGWGSYNEQFF	TGCGCCAGCAGTCCCGGGACTAGCGGGTGGGGGTCCTACAATGAGCAGTTCTTC
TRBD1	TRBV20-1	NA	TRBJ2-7	CSASKPGQGISREQYF	TGCAGTGCTAGTAAACCGGGACAGGGAATTTCTAGGGAGCAGTACTTC
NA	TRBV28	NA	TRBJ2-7	CASSFLEQGAYEQYF	TGTGCCAGCAGTTTCCTAGAACAGGGCGCCTACGAGCAGTACTTC
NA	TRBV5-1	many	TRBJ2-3	CASSPSGDTQYF	TGCGCCAGCAGCCCCTCGGGAGATACGCAGTATTTT
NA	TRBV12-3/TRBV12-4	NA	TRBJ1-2	CASSLLTGYTF	TGTGCCAGCAGTCTACTCACGGGCTACACCTTC
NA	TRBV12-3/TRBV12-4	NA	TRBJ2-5	CASSFSRRAVETQYF	TGTGCCAGCAGTTTCTCCCGGAGGGCCGTGGAGACCCAGTACTTC
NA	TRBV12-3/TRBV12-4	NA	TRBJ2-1	CASSLALPRARNNEQFF	TGTGCCAGCAGTTTAGCGCTGCCCCGGGCCCGAAACAATGAGCAGTTCTTC